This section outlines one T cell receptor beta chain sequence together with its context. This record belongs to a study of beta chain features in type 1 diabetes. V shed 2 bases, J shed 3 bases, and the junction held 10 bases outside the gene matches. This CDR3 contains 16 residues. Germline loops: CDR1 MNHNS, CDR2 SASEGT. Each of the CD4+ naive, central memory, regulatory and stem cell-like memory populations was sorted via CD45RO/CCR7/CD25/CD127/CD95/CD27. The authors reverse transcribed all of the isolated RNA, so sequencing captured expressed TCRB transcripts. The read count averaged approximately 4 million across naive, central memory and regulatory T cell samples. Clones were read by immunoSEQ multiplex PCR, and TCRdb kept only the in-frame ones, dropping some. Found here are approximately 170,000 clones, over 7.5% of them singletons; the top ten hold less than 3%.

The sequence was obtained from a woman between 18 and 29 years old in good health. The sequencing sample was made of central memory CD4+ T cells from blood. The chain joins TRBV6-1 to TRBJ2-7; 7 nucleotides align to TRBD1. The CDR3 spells CASSELPGTADYEQYF. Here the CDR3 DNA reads TGTGCCAGCAGTGAACTACCCGGGACAGCCGACTACGAGCAGTACTTC.